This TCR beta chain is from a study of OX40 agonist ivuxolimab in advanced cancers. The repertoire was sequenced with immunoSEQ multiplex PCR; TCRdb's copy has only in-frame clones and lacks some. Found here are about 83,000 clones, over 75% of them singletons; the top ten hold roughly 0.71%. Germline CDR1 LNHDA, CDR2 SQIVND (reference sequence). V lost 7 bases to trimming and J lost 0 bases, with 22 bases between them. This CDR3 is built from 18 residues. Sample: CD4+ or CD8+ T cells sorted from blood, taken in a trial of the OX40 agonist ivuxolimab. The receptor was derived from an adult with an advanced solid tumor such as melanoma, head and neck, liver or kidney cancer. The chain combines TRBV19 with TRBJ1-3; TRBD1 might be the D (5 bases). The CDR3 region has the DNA TGTGCCAGTAAGTCCCCGATGGTTGACAGTGCCTCTGGAAACACCATATATTTT. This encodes CASKSPMVDSASGNTIYF.